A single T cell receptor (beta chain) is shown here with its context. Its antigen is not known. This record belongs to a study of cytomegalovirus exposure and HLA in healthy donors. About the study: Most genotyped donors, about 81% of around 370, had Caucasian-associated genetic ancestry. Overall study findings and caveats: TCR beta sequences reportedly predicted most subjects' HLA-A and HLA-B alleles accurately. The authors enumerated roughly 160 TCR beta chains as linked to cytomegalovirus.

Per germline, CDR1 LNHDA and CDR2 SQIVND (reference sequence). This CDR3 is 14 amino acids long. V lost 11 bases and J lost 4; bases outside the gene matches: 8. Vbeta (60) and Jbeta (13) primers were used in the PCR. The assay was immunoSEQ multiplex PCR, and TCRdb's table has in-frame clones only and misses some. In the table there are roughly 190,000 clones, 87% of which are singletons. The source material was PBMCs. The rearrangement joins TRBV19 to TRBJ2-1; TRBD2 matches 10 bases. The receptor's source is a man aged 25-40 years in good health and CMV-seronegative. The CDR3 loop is CASQLAGIYNEQFF. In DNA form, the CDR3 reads TGTGCCTCTCAACTAGCGGGAATTTACAATGAGCAGTTCTTC. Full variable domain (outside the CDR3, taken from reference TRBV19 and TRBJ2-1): DGGITQSPKYLFRKEGQNVTLSCEQNLNHDAMYWYRQDPGQGLRLIYYSQIVNDFQKGDIAEGYSVSREKKESFPLTVTSAQKNPTAFYLCASQLAGIYNEQFFGPGTRLTVL.